The clone carrying this T cell receptor beta chain came up a few times. Its antigen is not identified. These data are taken from a study of cytomegalovirus exposure and HLA in healthy donors. Study-wide results and caveats: Reported findings show TCR beta sequences accurately forecast HLA-A and HLA-B alleles in most subjects.

Healthy people donating bone marrow made up the donors. Whereas donors were nominally healthy upon sampling, unrecorded immune exposures were probable. CDR1 is SGHTA and CDR2 is FQGNSA in the germline V gene. V shed 7 bases and J shed 3 bases, with 11 bases lying between them. The CDR3 has 13 amino acids. Amplification used 60 Vbeta primers and 13 Jbeta primers. As handled by the study authors: A later analysis tallied about 80 million unique TCR beta chains, approximately 11 million of them shared. Clones were read by immunoSEQ multiplex PCR, and TCRdb kept only the in-frame ones, dropping some. The V and J calls and clone size come from that table; D and trimming were worked out from the DNA. The repertoire holds 100,000 to 150,000 clones, with around 80% as singletons.

The chain is built from TRBV7-2 and TRBJ2-3, with D hard to call. The clonotype was recovered from a female donor in good health and CMV-seronegative. Sequencing was done on a sample of PBMCs. The CDR3 nucleotides are TGTGCCAGCACCCCCCCGCGGACAGATACGCAGTATTTT. This gives the protein CASTPPRTDTQYF.